These 2 T cell receptor beta chains were all obtained from the same sample, sequenced in a study of OX40 agonist ivuxolimab in advanced cancers. Only in-frame clones appear in the TCRdb table, and some are missing; sequencing was by immunoSEQ multiplex PCR. Altogether 30,000 to 35,000 clones are present, approximately 88% being singletons, with the ten largest covering around 10%. The material sequenced was CD4+ or CD8+ T cells sorted from blood, taken in a trial of the OX40 agonist ivuxolimab. Receptors originate from an adult with an advanced solid tumor such as melanoma, head and neck, liver or kidney cancer.

This clone was counted a few times. The gene calls are TRBV11-2 and TRBJ1-3; D may be TRBD1 (5 bases). The CDR3 is made up of 15 amino acids. The V gene lost 5 bases and the J gene lost 3 bases, with 14 bases spanning the gap. Germline values: CDR1 SGHAT, CDR2 FQNNGV. This CDR3 is CASSIVWDFGNTIYF. The DNA for the CDR3 is TGTGCCAGCAGCATAGTATGGGACTTTGGAAACACCATATATTTT. The variable domain in full, with the rest retrieved from reference TRBV11-2 and TRBJ1-3, is EAGVAQSPRYKIIEKRQSVAFWCNPISGHATLYWYQQILGQGPKLLIQFQNNGVVDDSQLPKDRFSAERLKGVDSTLKIQPAKLEDSAVYLCASSIVWDFGNTIYFGEGSWLTVV.

This clone occurred a few times. V usage is TRBV25-1 and J usage is TRBJ1-1, with D hard to call. Trimming shortened V by 4 bases and J by 1 base, and 10 bases separated the two germline ends. Germline CDR1 and CDR2: MGHDK and SYGVNS. The CDR3 contains 14 residues. In DNA, the CDR3 is TGTGCCAGCAGTGCCCCATGGTCGAACACTGAAGCTTTCTTT. Translating it yields CASSAPWSNTEAFF. Using reference TRBV25-1 and TRBJ1-1 for the parts outside the CDR3, the full variable domain is EADIYQTPRYLVIGTGKKITLECSQTMGHDKMYWYQQDPGMELHLIHYSYGVNSTEKGDLSSESTVSRIRTEHFPLTLESARPSHTSQYLCASSAPWSNTEAFFGQGTRLTVV.